The rows below give T cell receptor beta chains drawn from one sample of a study of T-cell reconstitution after alpha-beta-depleted transplantation in children. TCRdb used MiXCR to reprocess the PCR reads, holding one entry per CDR3 protein. Among 200,000 to 300,000 distinct CDR3 sequences listed, about 12% were seen once. This material consisted of PBMCs from the stem cell graft donor, taken from the stem cell graft. The source is a human donor who donated a stem cell graft to a child with acute lymphoblastic leukemia. The CDR3 runs from the conserved cysteine through the conserved F or W. Each record gives: V gene, clone size, CDR3 protein. The size entry is marked missing in some rows and otherwise reads once, few, many or a size class.

v_call: TRBV6-2/TRBV6-3; clone_size: many; cdr3_aa: CASSYRGRGETQYF
v_call: TRBV5-1; clone_size: many; cdr3_aa: CASSYGMWRQGSKEQFF
v_call: TRBV6-1; clone_size: many; cdr3_aa: CASSGGTGHGELFF
v_call: TRBV20-1; clone_size: many; cdr3_aa: CSAREPAGGPGTQYF
v_call: TRBV12-3/TRBV12-4; clone_size: many; cdr3_aa: CASSPRGGDQPQHF
v_call: TRBV4-3; clone_size: many; cdr3_aa: CASSQDRSNSNQPQHF
v_call: TRBV6-2/TRBV6-3; clone_size: NA; cdr3_aa: CASSYSSSFNSPLHF
v_call: TRBV7-9; clone_size: many; cdr3_aa: CASSFRFPGQLGIVTF
v_call: TRBV3-1; clone_size: NA; cdr3_aa: CASSGSGRAHEQYF
v_call: TRBV20-1; clone_size: many; cdr3_aa: CSASVENRADNEQFF
v_call: TRBV7-2; clone_size: many; cdr3_aa: CASSPVEGNYGYTF
v_call: TRBV20-1; clone_size: many; cdr3_aa: CSARGRLAGDGTDTQYF
v_call: TRBV29-1; clone_size: many; cdr3_aa: CSSEGTSGSTYNEQFF
v_call: TRBV4-3; clone_size: NA; cdr3_aa: CASSQDGTGGTEAFF
v_call: TRBV6-5; clone_size: many; cdr3_aa: CASSYSPGQQVYEQYF
v_call: TRBV2; clone_size: few; cdr3_aa: CASRFTGYSNQPQHF
v_call: TRBV20-1; clone_size: many; cdr3_aa: CSARKSAADNEQFF
v_call: TRBV5-6; clone_size: many; cdr3_aa: CASSRALRGNEQFF
v_call: TRBV24-1; clone_size: NA; cdr3_aa: CATSDLGRGRGRIRTEAFF
v_call: TRBV4-2; clone_size: NA; cdr3_aa: CASSQDQTGGPNWVTGYTF
v_call: TRBV7-9; clone_size: many; cdr3_aa: CASSYPRGGNTDTQYF
v_call: TRBV28; clone_size: few; cdr3_aa: CASSPPGGDEQFF
v_call: TRBV3-1; clone_size: many; cdr3_aa: CASSREEGGGYNEQFF
v_call: TRBV20-1; clone_size: many; cdr3_aa: CSASRRTEAFF
v_call: TRBV7-3; clone_size: many; cdr3_aa: CASTRDRVYNEQFF
v_call: TRBV7-9; clone_size: NA; cdr3_aa: CASSLVVGASGANGLTF
v_call: TRBV28; clone_size: many; cdr3_aa: CASIDRGEQYF
v_call: TRBV7-9; clone_size: many; cdr3_aa: CASSLPGTDTQYF
v_call: TRBV2; clone_size: many; cdr3_aa: CASSERGQGSSGNTIYF
v_call: TRBV6-5; clone_size: many; cdr3_aa: CASSNSGDQFF
v_call: TRBV6-1; clone_size: few; cdr3_aa: CASSLSGGDTGELFF
v_call: TRBV4-2; clone_size: NA; cdr3_aa: CASSQDLAGPGSTEAFF
v_call: TRBV6-2/TRBV6-3; clone_size: many; cdr3_aa: CASSRRDRGLHGYTF
v_call: TRBV9; clone_size: NA; cdr3_aa: CASSAGGANQPQHF
v_call: TRBV6-5; clone_size: many; cdr3_aa: CASSYGPDPFSGANVLTF
v_call: TRBV20-1; clone_size: many; cdr3_aa: CSARDQASNYEQYF
v_call: TRBV6-5; clone_size: many; cdr3_aa: CASSYHERGGNQPQHF
v_call: TRBV6-1; clone_size: many; cdr3_aa: CASSRGEVTEAFF
v_call: TRBV18; clone_size: many; cdr3_aa: CASSPGSYEQYF
v_call: TRBV10-3; clone_size: many; cdr3_aa: CAISPGQGVSYEQYF
v_call: TRBV29-1; clone_size: many; cdr3_aa: CSVEGQASNYGYTF
v_call: TRBV7-9; clone_size: NA; cdr3_aa: CASSPQGAEEKLFF
v_call: TRBV6-1; clone_size: NA; cdr3_aa: CASTKIPGQTNSPLHF
v_call: TRBV9; clone_size: many; cdr3_aa: CASSVTQGGVNTEAFF
v_call: TRBV7-2; clone_size: few; cdr3_aa: CASSLSTDNSYEQYF